These 21 T cell receptor beta chains were sequenced from one sample in a study of blood T cell repertoires in COVID-19. Repertoires were generated with immunoSEQ multiplex PCR, while TCRdb's copy carries only in-frame clones and drops some. The sample shows under 35,000 clones, over 75% of them seen only once. Sequences were obtained from peripheral blood. These receptors came from a woman aged 55-70 years with active COVID-19.

The V call is TRBV4-2, the J call TRBJ1-6; D unresolved. The V and J ends lost 0 bases and 0 bases respectively, with 12 bases between them. This CDR3 has 18 amino acids. CDR1 is LGHNA and CDR2 is YNFKEQ in the germline V gene. This chain's CDR3 is CASSQDAAVSSYNSPLHF. As DNA, the CDR3 is TGTGCCAGCAGCCAAGATGCGGCGGTTAGCTCCTATAATTCACCCCTCCACTTT.

The DNA for the CDR3 is TGTGCCAGCTCACCAGGGGCCTTCGGGGAGCTGTTTTTT. It specifies CASSPGAFGELFF. The chain has TRBV18 and TRBJ2-2; D is possibly TRBD1 (5 bases). Trimming cost V 2 bases and J 7 bases, with 8 bases left between them. The germline V gene has CDR1 KGHSH and CDR2 LQKENI. The CDR3 covers 13 residues.

The chain uses TRBV4-1 and TRBJ2-1; D is uncertain. This CDR3 has 16 amino acids. The germline V and J ends were trimmed by 3 bases and 0 bases, with 12 bases remaining between them. Germline V gene lookup returns CDR1 MGHRA and CDR2 YSYEKL. The CDR3 nucleotides read TGCGCCAGCAGCCAGCAGAGACGGAGCTCCTACAATGAGCAGTTCTTC. Protein product: CASSQQRRSSYNEQFF.

This chain links TRBV9 with TRBJ2-2; possibly TRBD2 for D (5 bases). This CDR3 contains 15 residues. Germline CDR1 SGDLS, CDR2 YYNGEE. Trimming cost V 2 bases and J 1 base, with 9 bases left between them. CDR3 DNA sequence: TGTGCCAGCAGCGTGTTAGCGCTGAACACCGGGGAGCTGTTTTTT. Its translation: CASSVLALNTGELFF.

DNA for the CDR3: TGTGCCAGCAGCGGGACTAGCGGGAGTGTAGATACGCAGTATTTT. Its translation is CASSGTSGSVDTQYF. This chain uses TRBV5-4 with TRBJ2-3, with 14 bases that match TRBD2. The V and J ends lost 4 bases and 5 bases, in that order; junction bases with no gene match: 3. The CDR3 runs to 15 residues. Germline CDR1 and CDR2: SGHNT and YYREEE (reference sequence).

This chain connects TRBV9 to TRBJ1-2; 9 positions match TRBD1. The CDR3 extends over 16 amino acids. In germline, CDR1 is SGDLS, CDR2 YYNGEE. The V segment lost 3 bases and the J segment 1 base; nucleotides outside the gene matches: 7. CDR3 residues: CASSDIGQGRNYGYTF. The CDR3 DNA reads as TGTGCCAGCAGCGATATTGGACAGGGGCGTAACTATGGCTACACCTTC. The full variable domain, in which reference TRBV9 and TRBJ1-2 provide the parts outside the CDR3, is DSGVTQTPKHLITATGQRVTLRCSPRSGDLSVYWYQQSLDQGLQFLIQYYNGEERAKGNILERFSAQQFPDLHSELNLSSLELGDSALYFCASSDIGQGRNYGYTFGSGTRLTVV.

The chain joins TRBV6-5 to TRBJ2-1; a weak D match, TRBD2 (5 bases). Germline assignment: CDR1 MNHEY and CDR2 SVGAGI. V lost 7 bases to trimming and J lost 6 bases, with 10 bases between them. This CDR3 is 12 amino acids long. The CDR3 sequence: CASTKGSNEQFF. The CDR3 DNA sequence: TGTGCCAGCACGAAAGGGAGCAATGAGCAGTTCTTC.

This clone was observed a single time. The rearrangement links TRBV10-3 to TRBJ2-2; 9 bases line up with TRBD2. Germline CDR1 reads ENHRY; CDR2 reads SYGVKD. V was pared by 2 bases and J by 4 bases, with 2 bases of the junction left unmatched. This CDR3 is built from 15 residues. The CDR3 bases are TGTGCCATCAGTGAGCTAGCGGGATCCACCGGGGAGCTGTTTTTT. Protein sequence: CAISELAGSTGELFF.

A few counts support this clone. V gene TRBV11-2 combines with J gene TRBJ1-6; D ambiguous. Trimming shortened V by 1 base and J by 7 bases, and 8 bases separated the two germline ends. The CDR3 has 14 residues. CDR1 SGHAT and CDR2 FQNNGV come from the germline V gene. In DNA, the CDR3 is TGTGCCAGCAGCTTAGGAAGGGAGAATTCACCCCTCCACTTT. This encodes CASSLGRENSPLHF. Full variable domain (outside the CDR3, taken from reference TRBV11-2 and TRBJ1-6): EAGVAQSPRYKIIEKRQSVAFWCNPISGHATLYWYQQILGQGPKLLIQFQNNGVVDDSQLPKDRFSAERLKGVDSTLKIQPAKLEDSAVYLCASSLGRENSPLHFGNGTRLTVT.

The rearrangement links TRBV19 to TRBJ1-1; no clear D gene. V lost 3 bases and J lost 3, with 11 bases in between. The germline V gene has CDR1 LNHDA and CDR2 SQIVND (reference sequence). The CDR3 runs to 14 residues. The CDR3 DNA reads TGTGCCAGTAGTATTTCTACGGGATACACTGAAGCTTTCTTT. Translation: CASSISTGYTEAFF. Full variable domain (remainder filled in from reference TRBV19 and TRBJ1-1): DGGITQSPKYLFRKEGQNVTLSCEQNLNHDAMYWYRQDPGQGLRLIYYSQIVNDFQKGDIAEGYSVSREKKESFPLTVTSAQKNPTAFYLCASSISTGYTEAFFGQGTRLTVV.

The V call is TRBV19, the J call TRBJ2-2; D not resolved. CDR3 length: 13 residues. V lost 6 bases and J lost 7, with 12 bases in between. Germline values: CDR1 LNHDA, CDR2 SQIVND (reference sequence). In DNA form, the CDR3 reads TGTGCCAGTAGCACTAATGCTGGCGGGGAGCTGTTTTTT. Its translation: CASSTNAGGELFF.

The chain recombines TRBV10-2 with TRBJ1-1; D perhaps matches TRBD1 (5 bases). This CDR3 spans 14 amino acids. Germline V gene sequence: CDR1 WSHSY, CDR2 SAAADI. V lost 2 bases and J 10 bases, leaving 17 bases between the germline ends. In DNA, the CDR3 is TGCGCCAGCAGTGAGGTGGGGGGACGGGTACGAGCTTTCTTT. Translated, it gives CASSEVGGRVRAFF.

The chain links TRBV28 to TRBJ1-4; TRBD1 matches 9 bases. CDR1 and CDR2 (germline): MDHEN, SYDVKM. V dropped 3 bases and J dropped 3; count of bases not matched to a gene: 2. The CDR3 spans 15 residues. The CDR3 protein is CASSFGDRANEKLFF. CDR3 nucleotide sequence: TGTGCCAGCAGTTTTGGGGACAGGGCTAATGAAAAACTGTTTTTT.

J is TRBJ2-7 and V is TRBV6-5, with 9 bases matching TRBD1. The CDR3 spans 14 residues. The germline gives CDR1 MNHEY, CDR2 SVGAGI. V trimming: 6 bases; J trimming: 6 bases; junction bases outside the gene matches: 9. The CDR3 reads CASSPGTGLREQYF. DNA of the CDR3: TGTGCCAGCAGCCCCGGGACAGGGCTACGCGAGCAGTACTTC.

The chain combines TRBV21-1 with TRBJ1-1. TRBV21-1 is an annotated pseudogene. This CDR3 region has 12 residues. The CDR3 spells CASSKSGSEAFF. The CDR3 bases are TGTGCCAGCAGCAAATCTGGTAGTGAAGCTTTCTTT.

The V call is TRBV4-1, the J call TRBJ2-3, with D possibly matching TRBD1 (5 bases). The germline V and J ends were trimmed by 0 bases and 7 bases, with 17 bases remaining between them. CDR3 length equals 16 residues. Germline CDR1 MGHRA, CDR2 YSYEKL. DNA of the CDR3: TGCGCCAGCAGCCAAGAGGGGCCCTACTCTAAGAATACGCAGTATTTT. It specifies CASSQEGPYSKNTQYF.

The rearrangement links TRBV2 to TRBJ2-7, with a possible D match to TRBD1 (5 bases). Between the trimmed V and J ends, which lost 4 bases and 3 bases, there was a span of 13 bases. The CDR3 has 14 residues. Per germline, CDR1 SNHLY and CDR2 FYNNEI. CDR3 sequence reads: CASSVQGKNYEQYF. As DNA, the CDR3 is TGTGCCAGCAGTGTCCAGGGTAAGAACTACGAGCAGTACTTC.

This chain uses TRBV29-1 with TRBJ2-7, with D perhaps matching TRBD2 (6 bases). The CDR3 runs 13 residues. CDR1 is SQVTM and CDR2 is ANQGSEA in the germline V gene. V was cut by 6 bases and J by 2 bases, with 14 bases left in between. CDR3 loop: CSVSPGETYEQYF. CDR3 coding DNA: TGCAGCGTCAGTCCGGGAGAAACCTACGAGCAGTACTTC.

The CDR3 is CASSKTSGRSGELFF. The CDR3 coding sequence is TGTGCCAGCAGTAAGACTAGCGGGAGATCCGGGGAGCTGTTTTTT. The V gene is TRBV6-5, the J gene TRBJ2-2, with 12 bases aligning to TRBD2. The CDR3 loop spans 15 amino acids. Germline trimming cut 5 bases from V and 6 bases from J; bases unmatched to any gene: 4. Germline V gene lookup returns CDR1 MNHEY and CDR2 SVGAGI.

The gene calls are TRBV23-1 and TRBJ1-1; D is unresolved. TRBV23-1 is treated as an ORF (open reading frame) with a function not yet certain. This CDR3 contains 15 residues. The ends were cut back, 4 bases at V and 1 base at J, with 13 bases in the middle. The chain's CDR3 is CASSPPPGTNTEAFF. The DNA for the CDR3 is TGCGCCAGCAGTCCGCCGCCAGGAACGAACACTGAAGCTTTCTTT.

This chain links TRBV6-6 with TRBJ1-1, with 7 positions matching TRBD1. Germline-derived CDR1 and CDR2 are MNHNY and SVGAGI (reference sequence). With V trimmed by 6 bases and J by 6 bases, 7 bases remained unmatched. This CDR3 comprises 13 residues. CDR3 nucleotide sequence: TGTGCCAGCAGCCCCACAGGGGATCCTGAAGCTTTCTTT. The encoded protein is CASSPTGDPEAFF.